This T cell receptor (beta chain) was identified during a study of OX40 agonist ivuxolimab in advanced cancers. In the study overall: Ivuxolimab was an agonistic, fully human IgG2 monoclonal antibody directed against OX40 (CD134), a costimulatory receptor. Partial responses occurred in three dose-escalation patients: two with cutaneous melanoma and one with hepatocellular carcinoma. Prior anti-PD-1, anti-PD-L1 or anti-CTLA-4 therapy was permitted, and checkpoint inhibitors had been received by roughly 42% of dose-escalation patients. A male proportion of 82.7% and a mean age of 60 years, ranging from about 20 to 85, were recorded for the dose-escalation cohort. The paper covers the monotherapy dose-escalation part of the phase I ivuxolimab trial, which included N ≈ 57 patients. Peripheral TCRbeta sequencing aimed to test whether ivuxolimab altered TCR sequence diversity and caused clonal T-cell expansion. Among the 50 to 55 dose-escalation patients, around 20 had hepatocellular carcinoma, some 15 melanoma, 9 renal cell carcinoma and 9 head and neck cancer. Intravenous ivuxolimab was administered to patients every 2 weeks at six dose levels: 0.01, 0.1, 0.3, 1.5, 3 and 10 mg/kg. Overall study results and their limits: Which antigens the clonally expanded peripheral T cells were specific for was not determined. At doses of 0.1 to 3.0 mg/kg, clonal expansion of both CD4+ and CD8+ blood T cells was observed from baseline to week 6. Partial responders in the 0.1-3.0 mg/kg groups had among the lowest normalized peripheral clonal expansion, especially among CD8+ T cells. After ivuxolimab, more expanded clones were found on average in CD8+ T cells than in CD4+ T cells. Low levels of normalized T-cell clonal expansion were also seen in some nonresponding patients.

Spanning cysteine to phenylalanine, the CDR3 consists of 15 amino acids. Solely the CDR3 DNA is kept, with 45 bases framed from the first base. Trimming removed 3 bases from V and 4 bases from J, leaving 16 bases between the germline ends. The germline V gene gives CDR1 as SGDLS and CDR2 as YYNGEE. The trial excluded patients who had a history of autoimmune disease or who were on systemic immunosuppression. Peripheral blood for TCR sequencing was collected from all dose cohorts at baseline, on cycle 4 day 1, and on cycle 7 day 1. Samples came from an open-label, multicenter, first-in-human phase I dose-escalation trial of ivuxolimab. Adults with locally advanced or metastatic melanoma, renal cell, hepatocellular, or head and neck squamous cell carcinoma were enrolled in the trial. CD4+ and CD8+ T cells were sorted separately from peripheral blood before TCR sequencing. This clone was recorded once. The clone's antigen remains unknown. The input lacks base qualities; no much larger clone sits a single base away.

Genomic DNA was extracted from sorted cells for sequencing of the TCRbeta CDR3 region. TCRbeta CDR3 regions were sequenced using the immunoSEQ Assay. TCRdb re-hosts the immuneACCESS table, in-frame sequences only. Its copies lack some clones; in the studies checked, an unresolved V gene accounts for under half of them, and the cause for the rest is not known. Present in this sample are about 45,000 clones, roughly nine tenths of which were seen just once. The biggest ten clones account for about 30% of the sample. The TCR originated in an adult with an advanced solid tumor such as melanoma, head and neck, liver or kidney cancer. The source was CD4+ or CD8+ T cells sorted from blood, collected in a trial of the OX40 agonist ivuxolimab. The rearranged segments are TRBV9 and TRBJ1-2; tentative D gene TRBD1, with 5 bases matching. The CDR3 protein is CASSDGQHGGYGYTF. The nucleotides read TGTGCCAGCAGCGATGGGCAGCACGGGGGCTATGGCTACACCTTC.